Following are 20 T cell receptor beta chains from one sample sequenced in a study of vaccination effects on CD4 cells after COVID-19. The data were produced by immunoSEQ multiplex PCR, yet TCRdb's version contains in-frame clones alone and is incomplete. The sample yields about 24,000 clones, around 77% seen once. Viral peptide pools were used in the ViraFEST assay to expand antigen-specific CD4+ T cells, and sequencing came afterward. Culturing for around 10 days preceded CD4+ T cell isolation. It was between March and December 2020 that the person had a SARS-CoV-2 infection confirmed by PCR. No antigen has been assigned to these receptors. This specimen was CD4+ T cells from PBMCs cultured with SARS-CoV-2 spike peptides, taken before COVID-19 vaccination. The receptors come from a human donor who had a prior SARS-CoV-2 infection.

The chain uses TRBV5-1 and TRBJ2-5, with D possibly matching TRBD1 (6 bases). Germline CDR1 SGHRS, CDR2 YFSETQ. Trimming cost V 4 bases and J 0 bases, with 13 bases left between them. The CDR3 runs to 15 residues. This CDR3 reads CASSATRTDQETQYF. The CDR3 region has the DNA TGCGCCAGCAGCGCCACCCGGACAGACCAAGAGACCCAGTACTTC.

This clone was seen just once. This rearrangement joins TRBV11-3 to TRBJ2-1; D remains unclear. V lost 3 bases, J lost 9 bases, and 12 bases lay in between. CDR3 size: 13 residues. Germline V gene sequence: CDR1 SGHNT, CDR2 YENEEA. The CDR3 DNA reads TGTGCCAGCAGCTTCTTCGCAGAGGCTGAGCAGTTCTTC. Translating it yields CASSFFAEAEQFF. Filled out from reference TRBV11-3 and TRBJ2-1, the complete variable domain reads EAGVVQSPRYKIIEKKQPVAFWCNPISGHNTLYWYLQNLGQGPELLIRYENEEAVDDSQLPKDRFSAERLKGVDSTLKIQPAELGDSAVYLCASSFFAEAEQFFGPGTRLTVL.

The chain couples TRBV5-1 to TRBJ2-1; D is possibly TRBD1 (5 bases). The CDR3 extends over 13 amino acids. V shed 7 bases and J shed 9 bases, with 17 bases lying between them. Germline V lookup: CDR1 SGHRS, CDR2 YFSETQ. In DNA form, the CDR3 reads TGCGCCAGCGGATCCCAACAGGAAAGTGAGCAGTTCTTC. Its protein product is CASGSQQESEQFF.

V and J are TRBV2 and TRBJ2-7; 8 bases agree with TRBD2. The CDR3 consists of 16 residues. The V gene's germline CDR1 is SNHLY and CDR2 FYNNEI. V lost 3 bases to trimming and J lost 3 bases; unmatched junction nucleotides: 10. The CDR3 DNA reads TGTGCCAGCAGTGACTTTTTGCTTAGCGGGGTCTACGAGCAGTACTTC. The encoded protein is CASSDFLLSGVYEQYF. The variable domain in full, with the rest retrieved from reference TRBV2 and TRBJ2-7, is EPEVTQTPSHQVTQMGQEVILRCVPISNHLYFYWYRQILGQKVEFLVSFYNNEISEKSEIFDDQFSVERPDGSNFTLKIRSTKLEDSAMYFCASSDFLLSGVYEQYFGPGTRLTVT.

This chain joins TRBV12-3 or TRBV12-4 and TRBJ2-5, with no clear D. Trimming pared 4 bases from V and 5 bases from J, leaving 11 bases between. The CDR3 covers 13 residues. This CDR3 reads CASSSHGGETQYF. As DNA, the CDR3 is TGTGCCAGCAGTTCCCACGGCGGCGAGACCCAGTACTTC.

The rearrangement joins TRBV3-1 (or the pseudogene TRBV3-2) to TRBJ2-1; 9 nucleotides agree with TRBD1. J lost 6 bases, V lost 1 base, and 13 bases had no gene match. The CDR3 has 18 residues. Germline V gene data show CDR1 as LGHDT and CDR2 as YNNKEL (reference sequence). The CDR3 reads CASSQGSIDRGVANEQFF. As DNA, the CDR3 is TGTGCCAGCAGCCAAGGCTCCATTGACAGGGGGGTAGCCAATGAGCAGTTCTTC.

The chain is built from TRBV28 and TRBJ2-7; 11 positions agree with TRBD1. V lost 6 bases to trimming and J lost 3 bases; unmatched junction nucleotides: 7. The CDR3 extends over 15 amino acids. CDR1 is MDHEN and CDR2 is SYDVKM in the germline V gene. As DNA, the CDR3 is TGTGCCAGCAGCCAGGCCGGGACAGGGGGCTACGAGCAGTACTTC. Its translation: CASSQAGTGGYEQYF.

The rearrangement joins TRBV2 to TRBJ2-7, with a weak D call TRBD2 (6 bases). This CDR3 comprises 15 residues. V lost 5 bases, J lost 1 base, and 15 bases lay in between. The germline V gene has CDR1 SNHLY and CDR2 FYNNEI. DNA for the CDR3: TGTGCCAGCAGTCGGTCCGGGACTCTGTCCTACGAGCAGTACTTC. Its translation is CASSRSGTLSYEQYF.

The CDR3 reads CASSQDRAGKNIQYF. The CDR3 bases are TGTGCCAGCAGCCAAGATAGGGCAGGCAAAAACATTCAGTACTTC. The chain combines TRBV4-2 with TRBJ2-4; the D is unclear. This CDR3 has 15 residues. The germline V gene has CDR1 LGHNA and CDR2 YNFKEQ. Trimming removed 0 bases at V and 3 bases at J, with 9 bases between.

This chain links TRBV21-1 with TRBJ2-7. TRBV21-1 is termed a pseudogene. This CDR3 region has 15 residues. CDR3 sequence reads: CASSTRDVSVLEQYF. The CDR3 DNA follows: TGTGCCAGCAGCACCCGGGACGTATCCGTCTTAGAGCAGTACTTC.

The J gene is TRBJ2-1, the V gene TRBV7-2; D gene ambiguous. CDR1 is SGHTA, CDR2 FQGNSA, per germline. The CDR3 sequence is 15 residues long. V was pared by 0 bases and J by 0 bases, with 6 bases between. The CDR3 sequence is CASSLAVNSYNEQFF. The CDR3 DNA reads as TGTGCCAGCAGCTTAGCTGTAAACTCCTACAATGAGCAGTTCTTC.

J is TRBJ2-1 and V is TRBV2; the D is unclear. Germline V gene lookup returns CDR1 SNHLY and CDR2 FYNNEI. The length of the CDR3 is 16 residues. Trimming removed 4 bases from V and 0 bases from J, with 13 bases in between. CDR3 bases: TGTGCCAGCAGTGTTAGCCTTCCCAGCTCCTACAATGAGCAGTTCTTC. It translates to CASSVSLPSSYNEQFF.

The rearrangement links TRBV3-1 (or the pseudogene TRBV3-2) to TRBJ2-7; D remains ambiguous. Trimming shortened V by 5 bases and J by 2 bases, and 13 bases separated the two germline ends. The CDR3 loop spans 14 amino acids. CDR1 LGHDT and CDR2 YNNKEL come from the germline V gene (reference sequence). CDR3 DNA: TGTGCCAGCAGCTCCCCGGGCAGAACCTACGAGCAGTACTTC. Its protein product is CASSSPGRTYEQYF.

This clone appeared a few times. This chain connects TRBV6-6 to TRBJ1-2; no reliable D call. CDR1 is MNHNY, CDR2 SVGAGI, per germline (reference sequence). V lost 8 bases and J 2 bases, leaving 12 bases between the germline ends. The CDR3 is 13 residues long. CDR3: CASCPGKNYGYTF. The CDR3 nucleotides are TGTGCCAGCTGCCCGGGGAAAAACTATGGCTACACCTTC.

This clone was recorded a few times. The chain links TRBV5-1 to TRBJ1-6, with TRBD1 matching 12 bases. The CDR3 length is 15 residues. V was clipped by 5 bases and J by 10 bases; unmatched bases: 7. From germline, CDR1 is SGHRS and CDR2 YFSETQ. The chain's CDR3 is CASSEGQGAYSPLHF. CDR3 in DNA: TGCGCCAGCAGTGAGGGACAGGGGGCTTACTCACCCCTCCACTTT.

This sequence joins TRBV30 and TRBJ1-2; D is ambiguous. The V end lost 2 bases, the J end lost 8 bases, and 12 bases lay between the germline ends. The CDR3 extends over 12 amino acids. The germline V gene encodes CDR1 GTSNPN and CDR2 SVGIG (reference sequence). The CDR3: CAWSTTGRGYTF. The CDR3 bases are TGTGCCTGGAGTACGACCGGTAGGGGCTACACCTTC.

The chain carries TRBV5-4 and TRBJ2-7; D not resolved. Trimming left V 0 bases short and J 6 bases short, with 13 bases between. The CDR3 spans 14 residues. Germline V gene lookup returns CDR1 SGHNT and CDR2 YYREEE (reference sequence). The CDR3 here is CASSLELSSSEQYF. The CDR3 region has the DNA TGTGCCAGCAGCTTGGAACTTAGCTCCAGCGAGCAGTACTTC.

The V and J genes are TRBV4-1 and TRBJ2-3; D is unclear. The V end was cut by 4 bases, the J end by 2 bases, with 4 bases between. The CDR3 extends over 12 amino acids. Germline V gene data show CDR1 as MGHRA and CDR2 as YSYEKL. The CDR3 DNA follows: TGCGCCAGCAGCCCCAACACAGATACGCAGTATTTT. This gives the protein CASSPNTDTQYF.

The rearrangement joins TRBV6-5 to TRBJ2-7; D is undetermined. Trimming removed 5 bases from V and 2 bases from J, with 13 bases in between. This CDR3 has 14 amino acids. Germline assignment: CDR1 MNHEY and CDR2 SVGAGI. The CDR3, as DNA: TGTGCCAGCAGTCAGGATCCCGCCACCTACGAGCAGTACTTC. As protein: CASSQDPATYEQYF.

This clone was observed a few times. The rearrangement uses TRBV14 and TRBJ2-7, with D perhaps assigned TRBD1 or TRBD2 (5 bases each). This CDR3 region has 16 residues. Germline CDR1 and CDR2: SGHDN and FVKESK. V was shortened by 1 base and J by 2 bases, with 15 bases between the two germline ends. CDR3 amino acids: CASSQGGFRGPYEQYF. The CDR3 DNA reads TGTGCCAGCAGCCAAGGGGGGTTCCGTGGGCCCTACGAGCAGTACTTC.